Each of the 32 T cell receptor beta chains below was sequenced from the same sample in a study of T-cell memory formation after mild COVID-19. TCRdb analysed the 5' RACE reads with MiXCR anew, one entry per CDR3 protein. The table lists approximately 560,000 distinct CDR3 sequences, 15% to 20% of them singletons. Sequenced sample: PBMCs or a T cell subset sorted from them (not recorded which). The receptors come from an adult woman who had mild COVID-19 (a few samples of this study predate the infection). Cell type and time point are not known.

This clonotype was counted only a few times. The gene calls are TRBV7-9 and TRBJ2-5; 11 bases agree with TRBD2. The length of the CDR3 is 17 residues. Germline V CDR1 and CDR2: SEHNR, FQNEAQ (reference sequence). J lost 5 bases, V lost 1 base, and 9 bases had no gene match. This chain's CDR3 is CASSLELAGGHRETQYF. The CDR3 DNA is TGTGCCAGCAGCTTAGAGCTAGCGGGGGGCCACCGGGAGACCCAGTACTTC.

This clonotype was recorded once. The DNA of the CDR3 is TGCAGTGCTAACGCAGGCAGCAACTATGGCTACACCTTC. Its protein product is CSANAGSNYGYTF. The genes are TRBV20-1 and TRBJ1-2; D ambiguous. The V end lost 4 bases, the J end lost 2 bases, and 11 bases lay between the germline ends. The V gene's germline CDR1 is DFQATT and CDR2 SNEGSKA (reference sequence). This CDR3 comprises 13 residues.

In this sample, this clonotype turned up many times. CDR3 bases: TGTGCCAGCAGCTTAGCCCTGGGAACTGAAGCTTTCTTT. Residues: CASSLALGTEAFF. V usage is TRBV9 and J usage is TRBJ1-1; D is undetermined. The CDR3 runs to 13 residues. V shed 4 bases and J shed 5 bases, with 12 bases lying between them. CDR1 SGDLS and CDR2 YYNGEE come from the germline V gene.

The chain is built from TRBV5-4 and TRBJ2-3; 10 positions agree with TRBD2. The CDR3 sequence is 16 residues long. V lost 4 bases to trimming and J lost 5 bases; unmatched junction nucleotides: 10. Germline CDR1 is SGHNT and CDR2 is YYREEE (reference sequence). The CDR3 sequence: CASSPERGGRGDTQYF. The CDR3 bases are TGTGCCAGCAGCCCCGAGCGGGGGGGCCGGGGAGATACGCAGTATTTT.

V is TRBV20-1 and J is TRBJ2-1; tentatively, D is TRBD1 (6 bases). Germline CDR1 is DFQATT and CDR2 is SNEGSKA (reference sequence). The ends were cut back, 0 bases at V and 3 bases at J, with 9 bases in the middle. This CDR3 has 14 residues. The CDR3 region has the DNA TGCAGTGCTAGAGATCAGGACAGCTACAATGAGCAGTTCTTC. As protein: CSARDQDSYNEQFF.

A few counts support this clonotype. The chain joins TRBV12-3 or TRBV12-4 to TRBJ1-2; TRBD1 agrees at 10 bases. With 3 bases clipped from V and 8 bases from J, the junction kept 9 bases outside the gene matches. The CDR3 is 15 amino acids. CDR3 sequence (DNA): TGTGCCAGCAGTTTGAGGAGACAGGGGGCGTGGGGCTACACCTTC. This sequence encodes CASSLRRQGAWGYTF.

This clonotype appeared a single time. The rearrangement joins TRBV7-8 to TRBJ2-5; possibly TRBD1 for D (7 bases). This CDR3 contains 17 residues. Looked up from germline, CDR1 is SGHVS and CDR2 is FQNEAQ. Trimming pared 10 bases from V and 5 bases from J, leaving 29 bases between. CDR3 sequence (DNA): TGTGCCATCAAACAAGGGGGCGCGGGGTCCTCTTGGGAGACCCAGTACTTC. It yields the protein CAIKQGGAGSSWETQYF.

The chain recombines TRBV7-6 with TRBJ1-1; D is undetermined. V was trimmed by 5 bases and J by 7 bases, leaving 14 bases between them. This CDR3 is built from 13 residues. CDR1 SGHVS and CDR2 FNYEAQ come from the germline V gene. The CDR3 DNA is TGTGCCAGCAGCGCGAGCGGAGGGAGTGAAGCTTTCTTT. Translated: CASSASGGSEAFF.

There are a few counts of this clonotype. The chain carries TRBV12-3 or TRBV12-4 and TRBJ2-7; D uncertain. The germline V and J ends were trimmed by 3 bases and 0 bases, with 12 bases remaining between them. The CDR3 loop spans 15 amino acids. Here the CDR3 DNA reads TGTGCCAGCAGTTTTATGTGGGGTCTCTCCTACGAGCAGTACTTC. Translating it yields CASSFMWGLSYEQYF.

The rearrangement links TRBV18 to TRBJ2-5, with a weak D call TRBD2 (6 bases). The CDR3 is 17 residues long. Looked up from germline, CDR1 is KGHSH and CDR2 is LQKENI. The V end was cut by 0 bases, the J end by 2 bases, with 16 bases between. CDR3 DNA: TGTGCCAGCTCACCACCGCTAGTACCCGGGAGACAAGAGACCCAGTACTTC. Amino acid sequence: CASSPPLVPGRQETQYF.

The rearrangement uses TRBV7-9 and TRBJ2-1; no clear D gene. CDR3 length: 9 residues. CDR1 SEHNR and CDR2 FQNEAQ come from the germline V gene (reference sequence). The V and J ends lost 5 bases and 13 bases respectively, with 6 bases between them. The CDR3 DNA is TGTGCCAGCAGCCCACTTCAGTTCTTC. Translating gives CASSPLQFF.

CDR3 bases: TGCGCCAGCACTCTACAGGGAAACACTGAAGCTTTCTTT. Amino acids: CASTLQGNTEAFF. This chain links TRBV4-1 with TRBJ1-1, with D perhaps matching TRBD1 (6 bases). CDR3 size: 13 residues. Germline V CDR1 and CDR2: MGHRA, YSYEKL. V gave up 7 bases and J gave up 2 bases, with 11 bases separating them.

In this sample, this clonotype turned up a few times. V is TRBV6-1 and J is TRBJ1-2, with a tentative D call TRBD1 (5 bases). The germline V gene has CDR1 MNHNS and CDR2 SASEGT. This CDR3 region has 15 residues. Trimming shortened V by 2 bases and J by 4 bases, and 14 bases separated the two germline ends. CDR3 coding DNA: TGTGCCAGCAGTGAAAGGCCAGGGAAGAGCTATGGCTACACCTTC. Its translation is CASSERPGKSYGYTF.

This clonotype was counted between two and nine times. The V and J genes are TRBV25-1 and TRBJ2-5; TRBD1 might be the D (5 bases). This CDR3 has 14 amino acids. Germline V gives CDR1 MGHDK, CDR2 SYGVNS. Between the trimmed V and J ends, which lost 1 base and 4 bases, there was a span of 10 bases. DNA for the CDR3: TGTGCCAGCAGTGAATCCAGGGTTGGAGAGACCCAGTACTTC. Encoded protein: CASSESRVGETQYF.

In its sample, this clonotype was seen many times. The chain joins TRBV24-1 to TRBJ2-3; no clear D gene. V was trimmed by 7 bases and J by 4 bases, leaving 11 bases between them. CDR1 and CDR2 from the germline V gene are KGHDR and SFDVKD. This CDR3 is built from 13 residues. CDR3 in amino acids: CATSDPLADTQYF. The CDR3 region has the DNA TGTGCCACCAGCGACCCCTTAGCAGATACGCAGTATTTT.

This clonotype was seen a handful of times. The chain combines TRBV7-8 with TRBJ1-2; the D gene is possibly TRBD1 (5 bases). This CDR3 is 13 amino acids long. Germline CDR1 reads SGHVS; CDR2 reads FQNEAQ. Trimming took off 5 bases at V and 5 bases at J, with 12 bases between the two ends. This chain's CDR3 is CASSPRVGYGYTF. The CDR3 DNA follows: TGTGCCAGCAGCCCCAGGGTTGGATATGGCTACACCTTC. Full variable domain (remainder filled in from reference TRBV7-8 and TRBJ1-2): GAGVSQSPRYKVAKRGQDVALRCDPISGHVSLFWYQQALGQGPEFLTYFQNEAQLDKSGLPSDRFFAERPEGSVSTLKIQRTQQEDSAVYLCASSPRVGYGYTFGSGTRLTVV.

The chain carries TRBV10-3 and TRBJ1-2; D possibly corresponds to TRBD1 (5 bases). The germline V and J ends were trimmed by 2 bases and 6 bases, with 19 bases remaining between them. Germline V gene data show CDR1 as ENHRY and CDR2 as SYGVKD. The CDR3 totals 16 residues. The CDR3 protein is CAISEKRDSHLHGYTF. CDR3 in DNA: TGTGCCATCAGTGAGAAAAGGGACTCCCACCTTCATGGCTACACCTTC.

This clonotype was seen only a few times. This is likely a read error, given that the CDR3 carries no conserved phenylalanine or tryptophan at its end. The limits of the CDR3 on the DNA are not certain, so only TCRdb's listed CDR3 is given. This chain connects TRBV5-1 to TRBJ1-1; no DNA check was done on the table's D call, TRBD1. Per germline, CDR1 SGHRS and CDR2 YFSETQ. The CDR3 is 8 residues long, ends included. CDR3: CASPPLSS.

The rearrangement joins TRBV6-1 to TRBJ1-1; weak D call: TRBD1 (6 bases). The V gene's germline CDR1 is MNHNS and CDR2 SASEGT. This CDR3 spans 14 amino acids. V lost 8 bases and J lost 11, with 24 bases in between. For the CDR3, the DNA is TGTGCCAGCCGAGCCCTAGACGGGGGCTCGGGGGCTTTCTTT. It codes for CASRALDGGSGAFF.

This chain joins TRBV24-1 and TRBJ2-3; D call uncertain. Germline loops: CDR1 KGHDR, CDR2 SFDVKD. The CDR3 sequence is 13 residues long. V was cut by 5 bases and J by 1 base, with 6 bases left in between. The chain's CDR3 is CATSVDRTDTQYF. The CDR3 region has the DNA TGTGCCACCAGTGTGGACCGCACAGATACGCAGTATTTT.

This clonotype was picked up a small number of times. V and J are TRBV29-1 and TRBJ2-5; 10 positions agree with TRBD2. The germline V gene has CDR1 SQVTM and CDR2 ANQGSEA. J was trimmed by 1 base and V by 5 bases; bases with no gene match: 1. This CDR3 is 13 amino acids long. The CDR3 nucleotides read TGCAGCGTTCGGACTAGCGGCCAAGAGACCCAGTACTTC. Translated: CSVRTSGQETQYF.

The genes are TRBV4-1 and TRBJ1-2; D perhaps matches TRBD1 (5 bases). Trimming stripped 2 bases from V and 4 bases from J, with 20 bases between. The CDR3 is made up of 17 amino acids. CDR1 and CDR2 from the germline V gene are MGHRA and YSYEKL. CDR3 in amino acids: CASSQIRLRDRAYGYTF. The DNA of the CDR3 is TGCGCCAGCAGCCAAATCCGACTCCGGGACCGGGCCTATGGCTACACCTTC.

The genes are TRBV7-9 and TRBJ2-1, with D possibly being TRBD2 (6 bases). The length of the CDR3 is 13 residues. CDR1 SEHNR and CDR2 FQNEAQ come from the germline V gene (reference sequence). Trimming stripped 4 bases from V and 6 bases from J, with 10 bases between. The CDR3 bases are TGTGCCAGCAGCTCCTCTAGCGCCAATGAGCAGTTCTTC. The encoded protein is CASSSSSANEQFF.

This clonotype was recorded at least ten times. The chain carries TRBV6-5 and TRBJ1-6; 8 bases match TRBD1. From germline, CDR1 is MNHEY and CDR2 SVGAGI. J gave up 9 bases and V 0 bases, and 4 bases lay outside the gene matches. The CDR3 has 15 residues. This CDR3 reads CASSYSRQGSSPLHF. The CDR3 DNA reads as TGTGCCAGCAGTTACTCAAGACAGGGGAGTTCACCCCTCCACTTT.

The chain joins TRBV7-9 to TRBJ1-5, with a tentative D call TRBD1 (5 bases). The V gene's germline CDR1 is SEHNR and CDR2 FQNEAQ (reference sequence). Trimming removed 6 bases from V and 7 bases from J, with 19 bases in between. The CDR3 covers 15 residues. Here the CDR3 DNA reads TGTGCCAGCAGTTCATTTCGAGGGGAAGGGCAGCCCCAGCATTTT. Protein: CASSSFRGEGQPQHF.

This clonotype has more than one count but fewer than ten. CDR3 sequence: CASSETNEQYF. CDR3 DNA: TGTGCCAGCAGTGAGACCAACGAGCAGTACTTC. The chain links TRBV2 to TRBJ2-7; D remains unclear. Trimming removed 3 bases at V and 5 bases at J, with 5 bases between. This CDR3 is 11 amino acids long. The germline V gene encodes CDR1 SNHLY and CDR2 FYNNEI.

This rearrangement joins TRBV5-1 to TRBJ1-1; TRBD1 is a possible D gene (5 bases). V was shortened by 4 bases and J by 1 base, with 17 bases between the two germline ends. Looked up from germline, CDR1 is SGHRS and CDR2 is YFSETQ. The CDR3 is made up of 16 amino acids. The CDR3: CASSPHTGTENTEAFF. The CDR3 DNA reads TGCGCCAGCAGCCCTCATACCGGGACGGAGAACACTGAAGCTTTCTTT.

This chain uses TRBV29-1 with TRBJ2-5; D gene ambiguous. Trimming took off 5 bases at V and 3 bases at J, with 7 bases between the two ends. The CDR3 spans 11 residues. Germline V lookup: CDR1 SQVTM, CDR2 ANQGSEA. The chain's CDR3 is CSVSREETQYF. Here the CDR3 DNA reads TGCAGCGTTAGTCGGGAAGAGACCCAGTACTTC.

This clonotype was counted only a few times. The rearrangement links TRBV3-1 to TRBJ2-5; 10 bases agree with TRBD2. The ends lost 0 bases at V and 5 bases at J; junction bases unmatched: 6. The CDR3 loop spans 16 amino acids. Per germline, CDR1 LGHDT and CDR2 YNNKEL (reference sequence). The CDR3 sequence: CASSQERLAGRETQYF. CDR3 bases: TGTGCCAGCAGCCAAGAGCGACTAGCGGGCCGGGAGACCCAGTACTTC.

This clonotype was seen more than once but under ten times. The gene calls are TRBV4-1 and TRBJ2-5; 9 nucleotides align to TRBD1. Trimming took 8 bases from V and 6 from J; bases not matched to a gene: 10. Per the germline V gene, CDR1 is MGHRA and CDR2 is YSYEKL. The CDR3 spans 14 residues. The CDR3 nucleotides are TGCGCCAGCGCTCGCCCGGGACAGGGCAAGACCCAGTACTTC. Its protein product is CASARPGQGKTQYF.

This clonotype was counted only a few times. The chain links TRBV24-1 to TRBJ2-2; 8 bases agree with TRBD1. The CDR3 sequence is 17 residues long. The V gene end was trimmed by 8 bases and the J gene end by 4 bases; junction bases not matched to a gene: 14. From germline, CDR1 is KGHDR and CDR2 SFDVKD. CDR3 amino acids: CATTLQARGHVTGELFF. The CDR3 DNA is TGTGCCACCACCCTCCAGGCCAGGGGGCACGTCACCGGGGAGCTGTTTTTT.

This clonotype was seen more than once but under ten times. This sequence joins TRBV12-3 or TRBV12-4 and TRBJ1-2, with D tentatively TRBD1 (5 bases). The CDR3 is 13 amino acids. Trimming took 6 bases from V and 8 from J, leaving 16 bases between them. The CDR3 sequence is CASSLGGQGGYTF. In DNA form, the CDR3 reads TGTGCCAGCAGCCTGGGAGGGCAGGGAGGCTACACCTTC.